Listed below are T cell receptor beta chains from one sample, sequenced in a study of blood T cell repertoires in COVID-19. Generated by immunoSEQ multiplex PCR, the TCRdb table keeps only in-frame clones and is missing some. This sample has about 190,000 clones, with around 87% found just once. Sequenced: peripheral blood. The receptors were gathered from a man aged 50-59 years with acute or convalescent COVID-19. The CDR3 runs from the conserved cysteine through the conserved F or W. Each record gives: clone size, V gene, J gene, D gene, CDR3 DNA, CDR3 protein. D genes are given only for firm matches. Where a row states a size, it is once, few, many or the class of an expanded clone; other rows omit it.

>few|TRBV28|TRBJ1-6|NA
TGTGCCAGCAGGAACAGCAATTCACCCCTCCACTTT
CASRNSNSPLHF
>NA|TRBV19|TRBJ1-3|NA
TGTGCCAGTAGCCCAGGTTACGGAAACACCATATATTTT
CASSPGYGNTIYF
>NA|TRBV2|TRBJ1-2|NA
TGTGCCAGCAACCCGATAGCTAACTATGGCTACACCTTC
CASNPIANYGYTF
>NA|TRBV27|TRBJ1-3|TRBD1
TGTGCCAGCAGTCCTCTGGGACAGTACTCTGGAAACACCATATATTTT
CASSPLGQYSGNTIYF
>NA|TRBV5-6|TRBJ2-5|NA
TGTGCCAGCAGCTTGGGCAGGGCCGAGACCCAGTACTTC
CASSLGRAETQYF
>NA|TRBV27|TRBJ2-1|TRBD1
TGTGCCAGCAGTTTAAATCGGGCCAGGGGGCGTTTGGGAACCTACAATGAGCAGTTCTTC
CASSLNRARGRLGTYNEQFF
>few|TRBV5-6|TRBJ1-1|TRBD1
TGTGCCAGCAGCTTATTACAGGGGGGAGCCATGAACACTGAAGCTTTCTTT
CASSLLQGGAMNTEAFF
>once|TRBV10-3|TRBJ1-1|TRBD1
TGTGCCATCAGGCCCACAGGGGAAACTGAAGCTTTCTTT
CAIRPTGETEAFF
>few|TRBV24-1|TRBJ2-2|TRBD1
TGTGCCACCAGTGATACTGAGGGGGCATGGAAGGGCGCCGGGGAGCTGTTTTTT
CATSDTEGAWKGAGELFF
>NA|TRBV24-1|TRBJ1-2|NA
TGTGCCACCAGTGATCTTTTTGGCTACACCTTC
CATSDLFGYTF
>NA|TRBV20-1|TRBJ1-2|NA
TGCAGTGCTGAAGACACTGGCTACACCTTC
CSAEDTGYTF
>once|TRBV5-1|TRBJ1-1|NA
TGCGCCAGCAGCTTAACAGGGTACACTGAAGCTTTCTTT
CASSLTGYTEAFF
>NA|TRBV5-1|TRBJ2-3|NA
TGCGCCAGCAGCTTGGGTAGCTCAGATACGCAGTATTTT
CASSLGSSDTQYF
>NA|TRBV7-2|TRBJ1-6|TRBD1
TGTGCCAGCAGCTTCTTAGGGACAGGGAATTATTCACCCCTCCACTTT
CASSFLGTGNYSPLHF
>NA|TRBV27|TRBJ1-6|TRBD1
TGTGCCAGCAGCGGAACGGGACAGAATTCACCCCTCCACTTT
CASSGTGQNSPLHF
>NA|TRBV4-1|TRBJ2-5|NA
TGCGCCAGCAGCCAAGATTCGTCTACCCCTGAGACCCAGTACTTC
CASSQDSSTPETQYF
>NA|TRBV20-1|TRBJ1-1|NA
TGCAGTGCTTCAGGGTTCGCTGAAGCTTTCTTT
CSASGFAEAFF